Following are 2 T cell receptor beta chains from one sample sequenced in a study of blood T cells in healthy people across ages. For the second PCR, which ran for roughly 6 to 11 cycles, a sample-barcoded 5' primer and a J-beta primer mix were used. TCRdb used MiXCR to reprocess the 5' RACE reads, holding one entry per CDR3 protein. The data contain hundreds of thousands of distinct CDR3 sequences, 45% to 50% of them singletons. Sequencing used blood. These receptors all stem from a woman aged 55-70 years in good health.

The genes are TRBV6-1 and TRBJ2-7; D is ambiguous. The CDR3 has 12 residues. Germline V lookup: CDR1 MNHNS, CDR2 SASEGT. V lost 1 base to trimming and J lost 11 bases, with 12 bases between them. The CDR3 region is CASSEVSGLKYF. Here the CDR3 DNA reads TGTGCCAGCAGTGAAGTCTCCGGGTTAAAGTACTTC.

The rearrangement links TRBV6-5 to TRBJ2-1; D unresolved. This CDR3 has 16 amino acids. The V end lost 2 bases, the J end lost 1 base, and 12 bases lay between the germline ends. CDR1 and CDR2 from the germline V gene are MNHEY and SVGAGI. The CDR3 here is CASSYVAGASYNEQFF. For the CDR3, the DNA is TGTGCCAGCAGTTACGTGGCAGGCGCGTCCTACAATGAGCAGTTCTTC.